This T cell receptor beta chain comes out of a study of monozygotic twins with inflammatory bowel disease. Germline loops: CDR1 DFQATT, CDR2 SNEGSKA (reference sequence). The CDR3 has 12 amino acids. Study results and caveats: Clonotype sharing was lower in IBD patients than healthy twins, most markedly with disease activity. On the inverse Simpson index, IBD patients scored lower for TCRbeta diversity than healthy co-twins. The data gave no support to a single strong IBD-associated signal or clonotype.

Per TCR library, around 3,600 ng of total RNA was used. TCRdb reanalyzed the 5' RACE reads, giving one entry per CDR3 protein sequence and no DNA. The listing records approximately 45,000 distinct CDR3 sequences. As concerns this clonotype: Its antigen is not known.

The clonotype originates from a human donor with ulcerative colitis or Crohn's disease, or a healthy co-twin of an affected twin (not recorded which). The sequenced sample was blood. The V call is TRBV20-1, the J call TRBJ2-1; TCRdb reports TRBD1, a call that lacks DNA to check it against. The CDR3 sequence: CSAGPTGDEQFF.